The clone carrying this T cell receptor beta chain was counted many times. Its antigen is unknown. Quantitative 5'-RACE with molecular barcodes produced the TCR beta libraries. TCRdb used MiXCR to reprocess the 5' RACE reads, holding one entry per CDR3 protein. This sample yields 200,000 to 250,000 distinct CDR3 sequences, of which approximately 11% are seen a single time; less than 7.5% belongs to the top ten. This specimen comes from a study of CD8 T cells in ankylosing spondylitis. Study-level points and caveats: Significant enrichment of disease-linked clones was reportedly seen in matched ankylosing spondylitis synovial fluid. There was a TCR beta motif, made of fewer than 10 highly homologous variants, that appeared characteristic of ankylosing spondylitis blood.

This CDR3 contains 15 residues. Germline V gives CDR1 SGHDT, CDR2 YYEEEE. The V end lost 4 bases, the J end lost 5 bases, and 18 bases lay between the germline ends. The source is a male donor with ankylosing spondylitis or in good health (not recorded which). The specimen sequenced was blood, either unsorted or a sorted T cell fraction (not recorded which). The V gene is TRBV5-6, the J gene TRBJ2-5; D may correspond to TRBD1 or TRBD2 (6 bases each). The CDR3 DNA follows: TGTGCCAGCAGCCCCATAGGGGGGCTGGGTGAGACCCAGTACTTC. This gives the protein CASSPIGGLGETQYF. Based on the CDR3 plus reference TRBV5-6 and TRBJ2-5, the full variable domain is DAGVTQSPTHLIKTRGQQVTLRCSPKSGHDTVSWYQQALGQGPQFIFQYYEEEERQRGNFPDRFSGHQFPNYSSELNVNALLLGDSALYLCASSPIGGLGETQYFGPGTRLLVL.